The entry below describes one T cell receptor (beta chain). Assay: immunoSEQ multiplex PCR; the TCRdb copy retains only in-frame clones and omits some. The repertoire consists of tens of thousands of clones, with around 96% occurring once and the leading ten covering roughly 0.36%. The sample belongs to a study of technical replicates of blood from a handful of donors. Sequenced input: T cells isolated from PBMCs. The sequence was collected from a human donor in good health.

DNA of the CDR3: TGCAGCGTTGATACCCGCAGGGGATCTGGCTACGAGCAGTACTTC. As protein: CSVDTRRGSGYEQYF. The chain couples TRBV29-1 to TRBJ2-7; possible D gene TRBD1, 6 bases. V shed 3 bases and J shed 3 bases, with 18 bases lying between them. The CDR3 spans 15 residues. Germline V gene lookup returns CDR1 SQVTM and CDR2 ANQGSEA.